The 21 T cell receptor beta chains below were found in one sample sequenced in a study of T-cell memory formation after mild COVID-19. TCRdb redid the calling of the 5' RACE reads with MiXCR, one entry per CDR3 protein. Of about 270,000 distinct CDR3 sequences listed, about 16% are singletons. The sequenced sample consisted of PBMCs or a T cell subset sorted from them (not recorded which). Receptor source: an adult woman who had mild COVID-19 (a few samples of this study predate the infection). Cell type and time point are not known.

The J gene is TRBJ2-6, the V gene TRBV2, with 9 bases matching TRBD1. This CDR3 spans 15 amino acids. The junction had 2 bases not matched to a gene; V was cut back by 7 bases and J by 1 base. Germline CDR1 is SNHLY and CDR2 is FYNNEI. The CDR3 spells CASKDRGSGANVLTF. Here the CDR3 DNA reads TGTGCCAGCAAAGACAGGGGGTCTGGGGCCAACGTCCTGACTTTC.

The chain couples TRBV14 to TRBJ1-2; maybe TRBD1 (6 bases). V lost 2 bases and J lost 4, with 11 bases in between. The CDR3 totals 14 residues. Germline CDR1 SGHDN, CDR2 FVKESK. The CDR3 spells CASSQTRGLYGYTF. CDR3 DNA sequence: TGTGCCAGCAGCCAAACTCGGGGGCTCTATGGCTACACCTTC.

The rearrangement joins TRBV18 to TRBJ1-1, with a weak D call TRBD1 (5 bases). The germline gives CDR1 KGHSH, CDR2 LQKENI. There are 14 residues in the CDR3. Deletions cut 4 bases from V and 1 base from J, with 10 bases between. The CDR3 sequence is CASSRSGPNTEAFF. DNA for the CDR3: TGTGCCAGCTCACGGTCGGGACCGAACACTGAAGCTTTCTTT.

V gene TRBV18 combines with J gene TRBJ2-7, with TRBD2 matching 8 bases. This CDR3 spans 15 amino acids. CDR1 is KGHSH, CDR2 LQKENI, per germline. The J segment lost 4 bases and the V segment lost 4 bases, leaving 9 bases of the junction unmatched. CDR3 in amino acids: CASSLSGTSLYEQYF. The CDR3 DNA follows: TGTGCCAGCTCACTTTCCGGGACTAGTCTTTACGAGCAGTACTTC.

The chain joins TRBV5-1 to TRBJ1-1; D not certain. V was shortened by 0 bases and J by 0 bases, with 12 bases between the two germline ends. The CDR3 sequence is 16 residues long. From germline, CDR1 is SGHRS and CDR2 YFSETQ. The CDR3 DNA reads as TGCGCCAGCAGCTTGGAGTCAGAACTTATGAACACTGAAGCTTTCTTT. Protein sequence: CASSLESELMNTEAFF. Supplemented by reference TRBV5-1 and TRBJ1-1, the full variable domain reads KAGVTQTPRYLIKTRGQQVTLSCSPISGHRSVSWYQQTPGQGLQFLFEYFSETQRNKGNFPGRFSGRQFSNSRSEMNVSTLELGDSALYLCASSLESELMNTEAFFGQGTRLTVV.

This clonotype was observed a few times. The chain has TRBV20-1 and TRBJ1-5; D possibly corresponds to TRBD1 (5 bases). This CDR3 contains 13 residues. Germline V lookup: CDR1 DFQATT, CDR2 SNEGSKA (reference sequence). The ends were cut back, 2 bases at V and 3 bases at J, with 8 bases in the middle. CDR3 region: CSARLTVNQPQHF. The CDR3 nucleotides read TGCAGTGCTAGATTGACAGTCAATCAGCCCCAGCATTTT.

The V gene is TRBV12-3 or TRBV12-4, the J gene TRBJ1-4; TRBD1 agrees at 7 bases. The CDR3 contains 14 residues. J gave up 7 bases and V 3 bases, and 5 bases lay outside the gene matches. In DNA form, the CDR3 reads TGTGCCAGCAGTTTCAGGGGGGGAACTGAAAAACTGTTTTTT. The encoded protein is CASSFRGGTEKLFF.

This clonotype was picked up a small number of times. The chain couples TRBV6-2 or TRBV6-3 to TRBJ1-1, with 7 bases fitting TRBD1. J was trimmed by 5 bases and V by 8 bases; bases with no gene match: 8. The germline gives CDR1 MNHEY, CDR2 SVGEGT. The CDR3 covers 13 residues. Here the CDR3 DNA reads TGTGCCAGCGCATCAGGGGGGAGGACTGAAGCTTTCTTT. Its protein product is CASASGGRTEAFF.

The chain is built from TRBV7-2 and TRBJ1-1; a weak D match, TRBD1 (5 bases). Germline V gene lookup returns CDR1 SGHTA and CDR2 FQGNSA. Trimming cost V 1 base and J 2 bases, with 11 bases left between them. The length of the CDR3 is 15 residues. For the CDR3, the DNA is TGTGCCAGCAGCTTAGTGGGGGGATCAAACACTGAAGCTTTCTTT. It yields the protein CASSLVGGSNTEAFF. The complete variable domain, with remaining parts taken from reference TRBV7-2 and TRBJ1-1, reads GAGVSQSPSNKVTEKGKDVELRCDPISGHTALYWYRQSLGQGLEFLIYFQGNSAPDKSGLPSDRFSAERTGGSVSTLTIQRTQQEDSAVYLCASSLVGGSNTEAFFGQGTRLTVV.

V is TRBV19 and J is TRBJ2-7, with 12 bases fitting TRBD2. Germline assignment: CDR1 LNHDA and CDR2 SQIVND (reference sequence). This CDR3 contains 15 residues. V trimming: 4 bases; J trimming: 5 bases; junction bases outside the gene matches: 6. The CDR3 sequence: CASSSWTSGTDEQYF. DNA of the CDR3: TGTGCCAGTAGTAGCTGGACTAGCGGGACTGACGAGCAGTACTTC.

The table lists this clonotype with a few counts. J is TRBJ1-2 and V is TRBV10-3, with a tentative D call TRBD1 (6 bases). Trimming took 9 bases from V and 4 from J, leaving 15 bases between them. Germline V gene sequence: CDR1 ENHRY, CDR2 SYGVKD. The CDR3 is 13 residues long. The CDR3 reads CAMRQDSSYGYTF. The CDR3 bases are TGTGCCATGCGACAGGACTCTTCCTATGGCTACACCTTC.

The rearrangement joins TRBV7-2 to TRBJ2-5; D call uncertain. From germline, CDR1 is SGHTA and CDR2 FQGNSA. With 1 base removed from V and 7 bases from J, the gap between germline ends came to 10 bases. CDR3 length: 13 amino acids. The CDR3 loop is CASSLVGLGTQYF. The CDR3 DNA is TGTGCCAGCAGCTTAGTGGGGTTAGGGACCCAGTACTTC.

V is TRBV7-2 and J is TRBJ1-2; D uncertain. The CDR3 runs to 12 residues. Germline CDR1 is SGHTA and CDR2 is FQGNSA. V lost 3 bases and J 7 bases, leaving 9 bases between the germline ends. The DNA of the CDR3 is TGTGCCAGCAGCTTCGCCATGGCTGGCTACACCTTC. Residues: CASSFAMAGYTF.

The rearrangement joins TRBV28 to TRBJ1-5, with 8 bases matching TRBD1. The CDR3 has 13 residues. Per germline, CDR1 MDHEN and CDR2 SYDVKM. V gave up 6 bases and J gave up 7 bases; unmatched junction bases: 5. CDR3 in amino acids: CASRPGGWQPQHF. In DNA, the CDR3 is TGTGCCAGCAGGCCAGGGGGCTGGCAGCCCCAGCATTTT.

The chain recombines TRBV5-1 with TRBJ2-1, with D perhaps assigned TRBD1 or TRBD2 (5 bases each). Trimming took off 4 bases at V and 7 bases at J, with 15 bases between the two ends. The CDR3 runs to 14 residues. From germline, CDR1 is SGHRS and CDR2 YFSETQ. CDR3 in amino acids: CASSHLAGTNEQFF. DNA of the CDR3: TGCGCCAGCAGCCACTTGGCTGGGACGAATGAGCAGTTCTTC.

The chain couples TRBV30 to TRBJ1-4; the D is unclear. V was shortened by 0 bases and J by 0 bases, with 11 bases between the two germline ends. Germline assignment: CDR1 GTSNPN and CDR2 SVGIG (reference sequence). The CDR3 sequence is 16 residues long. CDR3: CAWSVGWAATNEKLFF. Here the CDR3 DNA reads TGTGCCTGGAGTGTAGGCTGGGCCGCAACTAATGAAAAACTGTTTTTT.

The table lists this clonotype with a few counts. This chain uses TRBV12-3 or TRBV12-4 with TRBJ1-6; TRBD1 aligns across 8 bases. With V trimmed by 6 bases and J by 5 bases, 6 bases remained unmatched. The CDR3 runs 15 residues. The CDR3 bases are TGTGCCAGCAGATTCGACAGGGGAAATAATTCACCCCTCCACTTT. Amino acid sequence: CASRFDRGNNSPLHF.

The gene calls are TRBV2 and TRBJ2-3; D unclear. With 2 bases removed from V and 0 bases from J, the gap between germline ends came to 6 bases. The germline V gene encodes CDR1 SNHLY and CDR2 FYNNEI. This CDR3 spans 14 amino acids. CDR3 coding DNA: TGTGCCAGCAGTGAATGGGTTAGCACAGATACGCAGTATTTT. Protein sequence: CASSEWVSTDTQYF.

J is TRBJ2-5 and V is TRBV5-1; D is perhaps TRBD1 or TRBD2 (5 bases each). Germline CDR1 is SGHRS and CDR2 is YFSETQ. The CDR3 has 13 residues. V lost 4 bases, J lost 5 bases, and 12 bases lay in between. CDR3 nucleotide sequence: TGCGCCAGCAGCGAGGGGAGTTGGGAGACCCAGTACTTC. Its protein is CASSEGSWETQYF.

This clonotype was seen a handful of times. The chain combines TRBV27 with TRBJ2-7; 7 positions agree with TRBD1. V shed 7 bases and J 2 bases; nucleotides not matched to a gene: 8. Germline assignment: CDR1 MNHEY and CDR2 SMNVEV (reference sequence). The CDR3 length is 14 residues. The CDR3 nucleotides are TGTGCCAGCAAATCGGGACAGCCTCCCTACGAGCAGTACTTC. Translated: CASKSGQPPYEQYF.

The CDR3 sequence: CASPVFLADPTRGEQYF. DNA for the CDR3: TGCGCCAGCCCCGTGTTCCTTGCGGACCCTACCCGGGGGGAGCAGTACTTC. The chain is built from TRBV5-1 and TRBJ2-7, with a possible D match to TRBD2 (6 bases). Germline V lookup: CDR1 SGHRS, CDR2 YFSETQ. CDR3 length equals 17 residues. The V end was cut by 7 bases, the J end by 7 bases, with 30 bases between.